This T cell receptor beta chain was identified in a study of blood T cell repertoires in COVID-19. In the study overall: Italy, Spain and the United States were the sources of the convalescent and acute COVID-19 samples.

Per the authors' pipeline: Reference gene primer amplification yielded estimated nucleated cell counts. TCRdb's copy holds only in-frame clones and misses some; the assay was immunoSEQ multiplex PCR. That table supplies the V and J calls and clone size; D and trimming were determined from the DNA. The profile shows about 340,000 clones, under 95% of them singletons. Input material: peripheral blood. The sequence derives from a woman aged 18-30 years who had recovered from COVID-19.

The CDR3 loop is CASRRGERQTGELFF. CDR3 DNA sequence: TGTGCCAGCAGGCGGGGGGAACGTCAAACCGGGGAGCTGTTTTTT. The chain has TRBV27 and TRBJ2-2; 8 bases agree with TRBD2. The germline V gene has CDR1 MNHEY and CDR2 SMNVEV (reference sequence). This CDR3 comprises 15 residues. V lost 6 bases to trimming and J lost 5 bases; unmatched junction nucleotides: 8.